These T cell receptor beta chains were read from a single sample in a study of T cell responses to AZD1222 COVID-19 vaccine. TCRdb's copy holds only in-frame clones and misses some; the assay was immunoSEQ multiplex PCR. Among around 70,000 clones listed, approximately 90% were seen once. The specimen was peripheral blood, collected 28 days after the second dose of the MenACWY control vaccine. The receptors stem from an adult who received the MenACWY meningococcal vaccine as a control. Both conserved end residues are part of each CDR3. D genes are given only for firm matches. A row's size may be missing; if present it is once, few, many or a size class.

D: TRBD1
V: TRBV4-3
size: few
J: TRBJ1-1
DNA: TGCGCCAGCAGCCAAGGACAGGGTGCTGAAGCTTTCTTT
CDR3: CASSQGQGAEAFF

D: TRBD1
V: TRBV6-6
size: NA
J: TRBJ2-4
DNA: TGTGCCAGCAGTTACCAGGGGGTAGAAAACATTCAGTACTTC
CDR3: CASSYQGVENIQYF

D: TRBD2
V: TRBV3-1/TRBV3-2
size: NA
J: TRBJ2-2
DNA: TGTGCCAGCAGCCAAGAAGCGCTAGCGGGGGGCACCGGGGAGCTGTTTTTT
CDR3: CASSQEALAGGTGELFF

D: NA
V: TRBV2
size: NA
J: TRBJ1-2
DNA: TGTGCCAGCACGACGGATAACTATGGCTACACCTTC
CDR3: CASTTDNYGYTF

D: NA
V: TRBV27
size: NA
J: TRBJ1-3
DNA: TGTGCCAGCAGCCCGGCAGGGCTTAGTGGAAACACCATATATTTT
CDR3: CASSPAGLSGNTIYF

D: NA
V: TRBV29-1
size: NA
J: TRBJ1-1
DNA: TGCAGCGTTGAAATGAACACTGAAGCTTTCTTT
CDR3: CSVEMNTEAFF

D: NA
V: TRBV5-1
size: NA
J: TRBJ2-6
DNA: TGCGCCAGCAGCTTGGGGGGCGCAGTATCTGGGGCCAACGTCCTGACTTTC
CDR3: CASSLGGAVSGANVLTF

D: TRBD2
V: TRBV5-1
size: NA
J: TRBJ2-1
DNA: TGCGCCAGCAGCTTAACTAGCGGGAGCTATGAGCAGTTCTTC
CDR3: CASSLTSGSYEQFF

D: NA
V: TRBV7-9
size: NA
J: TRBJ1-1
DNA: TGTGCCAGCAGCTTATCGGGGACGAGGGGCACTGAAGCTTTCTTT
CDR3: CASSLSGTRGTEAFF

D: NA
V: TRBV7-2
size: NA
J: TRBJ2-4
DNA: TGTGCCAGCAGCTTAGTAGGGAACATTCAGTACTTC
CDR3: CASSLVGNIQYF

D: TRBD1
V: TRBV11-2
size: medium-sized
J: TRBJ1-2
DNA: TGTGCCAGCAGCCGGGACAGCTATGGCTACACCTTC
CDR3: CASSRDSYGYTF

D: NA
V: TRBV11-2
size: NA
J: TRBJ2-7
DNA: TGTGCCAGCAGCCGGACAGACTACGAGCAGTACTTC
CDR3: CASSRTDYEQYF

D: TRBD1
V: TRBV7-8
size: NA
J: TRBJ2-2
DNA: TGTGCCAGCAGCCCATCGACAGGGGGATTTGGAGGCGGGGGGAACACCGGGGAGCTGTTTTTT
CDR3: CASSPSTGGFGGGGNTGELFF

D: TRBD2
V: TRBV6-5
size: NA
J: TRBJ2-7
DNA: TGTGCCAGCAGGAGGACTAGTGTTGACCCCTACGAGCAGTACTTC
CDR3: CASRRTSVDPYEQYF

D: NA
V: TRBV2
size: NA
J: TRBJ1-1
DNA: TGTGCCAGCAGTGAACTAAGGGGTGTTTGGGGCTTGTTAACTGAAGCTTTCTTT
CDR3: CASSELRGVWGLLTEAFF

D: TRBD2
V: TRBV7-6
size: NA
J: TRBJ2-1
DNA: TGTGCCAGCAGCCTACCCACGGGAGGGCACCAGGAGCAGTTCTTC
CDR3: CASSLPTGGHQEQFF

D: NA
V: TRBV2
size: NA
J: TRBJ1-4
DNA: TGTGCCAGCAGTGAGTTTAAGGGATATGAAAAACTGTTTTTT
CDR3: CASSEFKGYEKLFF

D: NA
V: TRBV13
size: NA
J: TRBJ1-5
DNA: TGTGCCAGCAGCTTAAGGGGGGCGGGGGTTCAGCCCCAGCATTTT
CDR3: CASSLRGAGVQPQHF

D: NA
V: TRBV10-3
size: NA
J: TRBJ2-7
DNA: TGTGCCATCAGTGACAGCTTTAAGGGCCACGAGCAGTACTTC
CDR3: CAISDSFKGHEQYF

D: NA
V: TRBV9
size: NA
J: TRBJ2-3
DNA: TGTGCCAGCAGCGTAGGCCCAGACCGGGACCGGGGGTGGACAGATACGCAGTATTTT
CDR3: CASSVGPDRDRGWTDTQYF

D: TRBD1
V: TRBV5-1
size: NA
J: TRBJ2-7
DNA: TGCGCCAGCAGCCTGGACAGGGCTTCCAGGGGGGAGCAGTACTTC
CDR3: CASSLDRASRGEQYF

D: TRBD1
V: TRBV10-3
size: NA
J: TRBJ1-2
DNA: TGTGCCATCAGCCGGGACAGGGAGGGGAATGGCTACACCTTC
CDR3: CAISRDREGNGYTF

D: NA
V: TRBV7-3
size: NA
J: TRBJ2-1
DNA: TGTGCCAGCAGCGAGGGCTTCTACAATGAGCAGTTCTTC
CDR3: CASSEGFYNEQFF

D: NA
V: TRBV2
size: NA
J: TRBJ1-5
DNA: TGTGCCAGCAGTGAAGGGACCGCTACCAGGCCCCAGCATTTT
CDR3: CASSEGTATRPQHF

D: NA
V: TRBV7-2
size: NA
J: TRBJ2-7
DNA: TGTGCCAGCTCTCCTACCCTTGCGTCCTACGAGCAGTACTTC
CDR3: CASSPTLASYEQYF

D: NA
V: TRBV30
size: NA
J: TRBJ2-3
DNA: TGTGCCTGGAGTCCCCCCTCCGGGACTCCAATACCAGATACGCAGTATTTT
CDR3: CAWSPPSGTPIPDTQYF

D: NA
V: TRBV28
size: NA
J: TRBJ2-5
DNA: TGTGCCACCGGCCGGGCGCAAGAGACCCAGTACTTC
CDR3: CATGRAQETQYF

D: TRBD2
V: TRBV5-5
size: NA
J: TRBJ2-2
DNA: TGTGCCAGCAGCTTGCGGGGGGGACATGCCGGGGAGCTGTTTTTT
CDR3: CASSLRGGHAGELFF

D: NA
V: TRBV10-3
size: NA
J: TRBJ2-7
DNA: TGTGCCATCAGGCTAACTAGAGAACCCACCTACGAGCAGTACTTC
CDR3: CAIRLTREPTYEQYF

D: NA
V: TRBV7-2
size: NA
J: TRBJ1-3
DNA: TGTGCCAGCAGCTTAGCCGCCGGACAGTCTGGAAACACCATATATTTT
CDR3: CASSLAAGQSGNTIYF

D: TRBD1
V: TRBV9
size: few
J: TRBJ1-2
DNA: TGTGCCAGCAGCCCCGACCCCCGACAGGGGCATGGCTACACCTTC
CDR3: CASSPDPRQGHGYTF

D: NA
V: TRBV19
size: NA
J: TRBJ1-5
DNA: TGTGCCAGTGGGGGGGACCAGCCCCAGCATTTT
CDR3: CASGGDQPQHF

D: NA
V: TRBV5-4
size: NA
J: TRBJ1-4
DNA: TGTGCCAGCAGCTTGGGGTACTCAACTAATGAAAAACTGTTTTTT
CDR3: CASSLGYSTNEKLFF

D: NA
V: TRBV7-9
size: medium-sized
J: TRBJ2-7
DNA: TGTGCCAGCAGCTTCGTTCACAGAACCTACGAGCAGTACTTC
CDR3: CASSFVHRTYEQYF

D: TRBD2
V: TRBV28
size: NA
J: TRBJ2-5
DNA: TGTGCCAGCAGTTTAGAAGCGGGGGGTTTTCAAGAGACCCAGTACTTC
CDR3: CASSLEAGGFQETQYF

D: NA
V: TRBV6-5
size: NA
J: TRBJ1-5
DNA: TGTGCCAGCAGATACAGGGTAGGTCAGCCCCAGCATTTT
CDR3: CASRYRVGQPQHF

D: TRBD1
V: TRBV2
size: NA
J: TRBJ1-1
DNA: TGTGCCAGCAGTGGACAGGGGGCGAACACTGAAGCTTTCTTT
CDR3: CASSGQGANTEAFF

D: NA
V: TRBV27
size: NA
J: TRBJ2-1
DNA: TGTGCCAGCAGTGCACAGGGAAATGAGCAGTTCTTC
CDR3: CASSAQGNEQFF

D: TRBD1
V: TRBV5-1
size: NA
J: TRBJ2-7
DNA: TGCGCCAGCAGCTTGTTACCGGGACAGTCCTACGAGCAGTACTTC
CDR3: CASSLLPGQSYEQYF

D: NA
V: TRBV19
size: NA
J: TRBJ2-2
DNA: TGTGCCAGTAGTATCCCAAGACAACGCACCGGGGAGCTGTTTTTT
CDR3: CASSIPRQRTGELFF

D: NA
V: TRBV5-1
size: NA
J: TRBJ1-5
DNA: TGCGCCAGCAGCTTGGCCGGGGGAAGCAATCAGCCCCAGCATTTT
CDR3: CASSLAGGSNQPQHF

D: TRBD2
V: TRBV12-3/TRBV12-4
size: NA
J: TRBJ2-3
DNA: TGTGCCAGCAGTCGCGGGGGGGTGGATACGCAGTATTTT
CDR3: CASSRGGVDTQYF

D: TRBD1
V: TRBV15
size: once
J: TRBJ1-2
DNA: TGTGCCACCAGCGGATGGGACAGGGGGAGCTATGGCTACACCTTC
CDR3: CATSGWDRGSYGYTF

D: TRBD1
V: TRBV13
size: NA
J: TRBJ1-3
DNA: TGTGCCAGCAGCTTAAGGGGGCTCTCTGGAAACACCATATATTTT
CDR3: CASSLRGLSGNTIYF

D: NA
V: TRBV7-2
size: NA
J: TRBJ1-1
DNA: TGTGCCAGCAGCTCAAGGCAGTGGACTGAAGCTTTCTTT
CDR3: CASSSRQWTEAFF

D: TRBD2
V: TRBV24-1
size: once
J: TRBJ2-3
DNA: TGTGCCACCAGTGATTTGTATGAGCGGGAGGGTTCTAGCACAGATACGCAGTATTTT
CDR3: CATSDLYEREGSSTDTQYF

D: NA
V: TRBV28
size: NA
J: TRBJ1-1
DNA: TGTGCCAGCAGTCAAGGACGGTTCGAGGCTTTCTTT
CDR3: CASSQGRFEAFF

D: TRBD2
V: TRBV3-1/TRBV3-2
size: NA
J: TRBJ2-7
DNA: TGTGCCAGCAGCCATGCCCCCCCCGGGACTAGCGGGGGGAGCTCCTACGAGCAGTACTTC
CDR3: CASSHAPPGTSGGSSYEQYF

D: NA
V: TRBV7-6
size: NA
J: TRBJ1-1
DNA: TGTGCCAGCAGGTTCACAGGGACCACTGAAGCTTTCTTT
CDR3: CASRFTGTTEAFF

D: TRBD1
V: TRBV30
size: NA
J: TRBJ1-2
DNA: TGTGCCTGGAGTGTACAGGGGGCGCTTATCTATGGCTACACCTTC
CDR3: CAWSVQGALIYGYTF